This T cell receptor (beta chain) derives from a study of blood T cell repertoires in COVID-19. In the study overall: Researchers got acute and convalescent COVID-19 samples from the United States, Italy and Spain.

Participant ages covered about 18 to 95 years across some 25 US areas. Each participant's cohort was designated according to participant-reported clinical history. Trimming removed 7 bases at V and 4 bases at J, with 22 bases between. The V gene's germline CDR1 is MNHEY and CDR2 SMNVEV (reference sequence). The CDR3 has 16 residues. Original analysis: Amplified reference gene primers provided the basis for estimating nucleated cell counts. Generated by immunoSEQ multiplex PCR, the TCRdb table keeps only in-frame clones and is missing some. The V and J calls and clone size were taken over from that table, and D and trimming were inferred from the DNA. The data show 200,000 to 250,000 clones, more than 85% seen once.

This chain links TRBV27 with TRBJ2-5, with D possibly TRBD1 on 6 matching bases. Material for sequencing was PBMCs or T cells enriched from blood (not recorded which). This clonotype was sampled from a woman in her 30s who had recovered from COVID-19. The CDR3 is CASTPRESRGGETQYF. CDR3 sequence (DNA): TGTGCCAGCACCCCTCGGGAAAGTCGAGGGGGAGAGACCCAGTACTTC.